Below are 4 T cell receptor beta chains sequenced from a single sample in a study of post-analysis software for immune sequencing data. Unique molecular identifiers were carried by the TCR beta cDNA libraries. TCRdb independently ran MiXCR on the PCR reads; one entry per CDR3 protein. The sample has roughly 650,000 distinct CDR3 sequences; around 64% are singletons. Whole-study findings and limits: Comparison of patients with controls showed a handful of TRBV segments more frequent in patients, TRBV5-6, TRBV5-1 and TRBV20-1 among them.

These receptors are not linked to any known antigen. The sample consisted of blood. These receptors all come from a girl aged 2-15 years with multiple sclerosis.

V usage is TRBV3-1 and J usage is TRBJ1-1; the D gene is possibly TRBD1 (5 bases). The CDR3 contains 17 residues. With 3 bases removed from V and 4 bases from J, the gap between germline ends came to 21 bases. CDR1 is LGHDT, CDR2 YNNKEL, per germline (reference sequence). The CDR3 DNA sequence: TGTGCCAGCAGCCAGGCGGGACGGTCCCCCGGGGGCACTGAAGCTTTCTTT. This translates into CASSQAGRSPGGTEAFF.

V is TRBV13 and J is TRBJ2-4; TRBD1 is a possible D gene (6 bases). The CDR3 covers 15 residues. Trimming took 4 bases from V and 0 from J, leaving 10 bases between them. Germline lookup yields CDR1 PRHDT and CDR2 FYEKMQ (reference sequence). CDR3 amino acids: CASSYRAIAKNIQYF. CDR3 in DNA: TGTGCCAGCAGCTACAGGGCCATAGCCAAAAACATTCAGTACTTC.

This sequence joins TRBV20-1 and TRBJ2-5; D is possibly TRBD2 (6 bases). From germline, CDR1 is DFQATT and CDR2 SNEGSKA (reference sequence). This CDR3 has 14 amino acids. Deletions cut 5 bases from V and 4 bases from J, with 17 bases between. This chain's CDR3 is CSAGGPTSIETQYF. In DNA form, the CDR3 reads TGCAGTGCTGGAGGGCCCACTAGTATAGAGACCCAGTACTTC.

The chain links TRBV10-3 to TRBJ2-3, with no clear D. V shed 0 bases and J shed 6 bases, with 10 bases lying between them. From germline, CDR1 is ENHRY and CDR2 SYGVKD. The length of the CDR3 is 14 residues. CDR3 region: CAISESGSSDTQYF. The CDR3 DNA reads TGTGCCATCAGTGAGTCGGGTAGCTCGGATACGCAGTATTTT.